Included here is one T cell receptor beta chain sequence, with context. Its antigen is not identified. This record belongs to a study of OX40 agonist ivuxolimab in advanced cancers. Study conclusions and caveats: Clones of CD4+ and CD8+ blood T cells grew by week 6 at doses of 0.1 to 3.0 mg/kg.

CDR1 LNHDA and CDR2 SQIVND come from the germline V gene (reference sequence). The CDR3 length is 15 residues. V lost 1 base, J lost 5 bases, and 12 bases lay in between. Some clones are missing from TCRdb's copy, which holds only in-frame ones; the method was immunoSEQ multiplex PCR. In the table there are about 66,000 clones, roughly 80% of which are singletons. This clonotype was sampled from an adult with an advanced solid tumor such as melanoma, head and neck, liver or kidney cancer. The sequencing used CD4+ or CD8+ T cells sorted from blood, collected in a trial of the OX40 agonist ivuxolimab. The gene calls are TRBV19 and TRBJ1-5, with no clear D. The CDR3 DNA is TGTGCCAGTAGTATAGGCAGGATAGGCGATCAGCCCCAGCATTTT. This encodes CASSIGRIGDQPQHF.